The 26 T cell receptor beta chains presented below share a single source sample, sequenced in a study of radiotherapy plus CTLA-4 blockade in lung cancer. The assay was immunoSEQ multiplex PCR, and TCRdb's table has in-frame clones only and misses some. Here the sample spans 57,000 or so clones, approximately 77% being singletons. The material sequenced was peripheral blood, taken from a patient treated with radiotherapy plus ipilimumab. The receptor source for this set is a human donor with non-small cell lung cancer who had a complete response to radiotherapy plus ipilimumab.

This chain uses TRBV9 with TRBJ2-5, with D maybe TRBD2 (5 bases). V lost 0 bases and J lost 2, with 11 bases in between. The CDR3 is 15 amino acids. CDR1 is SGDLS, CDR2 YYNGEE, per germline. The CDR3 protein is CASSVVGSAQETQYF. CDR3 DNA sequence: TGTGCCAGCAGCGTAGTTGGTAGCGCACAAGAGACCCAGTACTTC.

The genes are TRBV5-1 and TRBJ1-1; D may be TRBD1 (6 bases). The CDR3 is 14 residues long. The germline V gene has CDR1 SGHRS and CDR2 YFSETQ. V was trimmed by 4 bases and J by 5 bases, leaving 15 bases between them. The CDR3 loop is CASSQRVGGTEAFF. The CDR3 DNA reads as TGCGCCAGCAGCCAGAGAGTAGGGGGAACTGAAGCTTTCTTT. The full variable domain, rest sourced from reference TRBV5-1 and TRBJ1-1, is KAGVTQTPRYLIKTRGQQVTLSCSPISGHRSVSWYQQTPGQGLQFLFEYFSETQRNKGNFPGRFSGRQFSNSRSEMNVSTLELGDSALYLCASSQRVGGTEAFFGQGTRLTVV.

In its sample, this clone was seen once. This chain connects TRBV6-5 to TRBJ1-1, with 7 bases matching TRBD1. The CDR3 extends over 15 amino acids. Trimming took 6 bases from V and 5 from J; bases not matched to a gene: 12. Germline CDR1 reads MNHEY; CDR2 reads SVGAGI. The CDR3 sequence: CASRSPGDRETEAFF. The CDR3 nucleotides read TGTGCCAGCAGATCTCCGGGAGACAGGGAGACTGAAGCTTTCTTT.

The chain uses TRBV5-1 and TRBJ2-5; 8 bases line up with TRBD2. Germline V gives CDR1 SGHRS, CDR2 YFSETQ. This CDR3 has 14 residues. The J segment lost 2 bases and the V segment lost 4 bases, leaving 4 bases of the junction unmatched. The CDR3: CASSPSGGQETQYF. The CDR3 region has the DNA TGCGCCAGCAGCCCCTCGGGGGGGCAAGAGACCCAGTACTTC.

The chain links TRBV7-2 to TRBJ2-3; 12 bases map to TRBD1. Germline V gives CDR1 SGHTA, CDR2 FQGNSA. This CDR3 contains 14 residues. The trim removed 5 bases at V and 6 bases at J, leaving 3 bases unmatched. The CDR3 nucleotides read TGTGCCAGCAGCAGGGACAGGGGGCAGGATACGCAGTATTTT. Translated, it gives CASSRDRGQDTQYF.

The chain combines TRBV5-6 with TRBJ2-7; 11 positions match TRBD2. CDR1 SGHDT and CDR2 YYEEEE come from the germline V gene. The CDR3 extends over 17 amino acids. Germline trimming cut 4 bases from V and 4 bases from J; bases unmatched to any gene: 13. CDR3 residues: CASSPRGLGTSGYEQYV. The CDR3 coding sequence is TGTGCCAGCAGCCCACGGGGTTTAGGGACTAGCGGATACGAGCAGTACGTC.

This clone was seen only a few times. A read error may account for a junction end that differs from germline. The chain employs TRBV2 and TRBJ1-2, with a tentative D call TRBD1 (5 bases). The CDR3 consists of 13 residues. The germline CDR1 and CDR2 sequences are SNHLY and FYNNEI. The CDR3 sequence is CASRGLWDGLPFF. CDR3 coding DNA: TGTGCCAGCAGGGGCCTATGGGACGGACTACCCTTCTTC.

The V gene is TRBV30, the J gene TRBJ2-7; D is uncertain. The CDR3 length is 15 residues. Germline values: CDR1 GTSNPN, CDR2 SVGIG (reference sequence). Trimming removed 1 base from V and 4 bases from J, with 17 bases in between. The CDR3 spells CAWSGPPAETYEQYF. For the CDR3, the DNA is TGTGCCTGGAGTGGTCCACCGGCAGAAACTTACGAGCAGTACTTC.

The chain joins TRBV10-3 to TRBJ2-3; 7 bases line up with TRBD1. The ends lost 3 bases at V and 3 bases at J; junction bases unmatched: 6. CDR1 is ENHRY and CDR2 is SYGVKD in the germline V gene. The CDR3 is 15 amino acids. The CDR3 sequence is CAISEQGIWTDTQYF. In DNA form, the CDR3 reads TGTGCCATCAGTGAACAGGGGATATGGACAGATACGCAGTATTTT.

Details on this clone: The junction departs from germline at one end; a sequencing error may be responsible. The chain combines TRBV7-2 with TRBJ2-7, with TRBD1 identical over 7 bases. Per germline, CDR1 SGHTA and CDR2 FQGNSA. This CDR3 has 12 amino acids. CDR3 sequence reads: CASSVTGDEQCF. CDR3 sequence (DNA): TGTGCCAGCAGCGTTACAGGGGACGAGCAGTGCTTC.

The J gene is TRBJ2-3, the V gene TRBV27, with TRBD1 identical over 12 bases. This CDR3 region has 17 residues. After removal of 4 bases from V and 6 bases from J, the junction contained 11 bases not matched to a gene. CDR1 and CDR2 (germline): MNHEY, SMNVEV (reference sequence). The CDR3 DNA sequence: TGTGCCAGCAGTTCAGTTAACCGGGACAGGGGGCGGGATACGCAGTATTTT. As protein: CASSSVNRDRGRDTQYF.

This sequence joins TRBV10-1 and TRBJ2-1; D may be TRBD1 (5 bases). This CDR3 has 16 residues. V lost 0 bases and J lost 1, with 10 bases in between. CDR1 is WNHNN and CDR2 is SYGVQD in the germline V gene (reference sequence). The CDR3 nucleotides are TGCGCCAGCAGTGAGTCTACAGGTTTTTCCTACAATGAGCAGTTCTTC. Its translation is CASSESTGFSYNEQFF.

The chain is built from TRBV6-5 and TRBJ1-2; TRBD1 matches at 7 bases. V shed 7 bases, J shed 5 bases, and the junction held 7 bases outside the gene matches. CDR1 is MNHEY, CDR2 SVGAGI, per germline. CDR3 size: 13 residues. CDR3 sequence reads: CASKITGDYGYTF. In nucleotides, the CDR3 is TGTGCCAGCAAAATAACAGGGGATTATGGCTACACCTTC.

J is TRBJ1-2 and V is TRBV6-5; 8 bases fit TRBD1. Germline CDR1 reads MNHEY; CDR2 reads SVGAGI. CDR3 length equals 14 residues. J lost 2 bases, V lost 6 bases, and 5 bases had no gene match. The CDR3 protein is CASRPQGGNYGYTF. The CDR3 DNA reads as TGTGCCAGCAGACCACAGGGGGGGAACTATGGCTACACCTTC.

The chain employs TRBV5-1 and TRBJ1-1, with TRBD1 matching 10 bases. Per the germline V gene, CDR1 is SGHRS and CDR2 is YFSETQ. With 1 base clipped from V and 4 bases from J, the junction kept 10 bases outside the gene matches. The CDR3 has 17 residues. DNA for the CDR3: TGCGCCAGCAGCTTGCTGCGGGGGAGACAGGGGGCCACTGAAGCTTTCTTT. Translated: CASSLLRGRQGATEAFF.

This clone came up a few times. This chain joins TRBV7-9 and TRBJ1-4, with D tentatively TRBD1 (5 bases). Germline loops: CDR1 SEHNR, CDR2 FQNEAQ (reference sequence). V lost 5 bases to trimming and J lost 8 bases, with 18 bases between them. This CDR3 is built from 15 residues. CDR3 loop: CASSERAGSEEKLFF. CDR3 bases: TGTGCCAGCAGCGAAAGGGCAGGGTCAGAGGAAAAACTGTTTTTT.

The V and J genes are TRBV11-2 and TRBJ1-1; 9 bases line up with TRBD1. V gave up 4 bases and J gave up 7 bases; unmatched junction bases: 7. Germline V CDR1 and CDR2: SGHAT, FQNNGV. There are 14 residues in the CDR3. CDR3 sequence: CASSSDRGEDEAFF. The CDR3 DNA sequence: TGTGCCAGCAGCTCAGACAGGGGGGAAGATGAAGCTTTCTTT.

This clone was observed a single time. The rearrangement uses TRBV6-5 and TRBJ2-1, with a possible D match to TRBD2 (5 bases). The CDR3 runs to 16 residues. Germline loops: CDR1 MNHEY, CDR2 SVGAGI. V lost 0 bases and J lost 2, with 11 bases in between. CDR3 sequence: CASSYSPGGPYNEQFF. CDR3 bases: TGTGCCAGCAGTTACTCCCCTGGAGGCCCCTACAATGAGCAGTTCTTC.

This chain links TRBV9 with TRBJ2-5; tentative D call: TRBD2 (6 bases). Trimming cost V 4 bases and J 2 bases, with 15 bases left between them. From germline, CDR1 is SGDLS and CDR2 YYNGEE. The CDR3 spans 15 residues. Written as DNA, the CDR3 is TGTGCCAGCAGCCTTGACCCAGGGAGGCAAGAGACCCAGTACTTC. As protein: CASSLDPGRQETQYF. The variable domain in full, with the rest retrieved from reference TRBV9 and TRBJ2-5, is DSGVTQTPKHLITATGQRVTLRCSPRSGDLSVYWYQQSLDQGLQFLIQYYNGEERAKGNILERFSAQQFPDLHSELNLSSLELGDSALYFCASSLDPGRQETQYFGPGTRLLVL.

The chain combines TRBV19 with TRBJ2-2; no reliable D call. Germline V gene lookup returns CDR1 LNHDA and CDR2 SQIVND (reference sequence). Trimming took 4 bases from V and 2 from J, leaving 8 bases between them. The CDR3 is 14 amino acids. CDR3 nucleotides: TGTGCCAGTAGTAAGATGGCCAACACCGGGGAGCTGTTTTTT. This codes for CASSKMANTGELFF.

This chain connects TRBV30 to TRBJ1-2; D call uncertain. The CDR3 runs to 14 residues. Germline CDR1 is GTSNPN and CDR2 is SVGIG (reference sequence). V was cut by 7 bases and J by 3 bases, with 18 bases left in between. CDR3 sequence: CASSAARAYYGYTF. As DNA, the CDR3 is TGTGCCTCCTCCGCAGCCCGGGCATACTATGGCTACACCTTC.

V gene TRBV12-5 combines with J gene TRBJ2-1; 9 nucleotides align to TRBD2. In germline, CDR1 is LGHNT, CDR2 FRNRAP. This CDR3 has 19 residues. V was pared by 2 bases and J by 3 bases, with 14 bases of the junction left unmatched. For the CDR3, the DNA is TGTGCTAGTGGTTTGTTAGGGGGAATCCTAGCGGGGATCTACAATGAGCAGTTCTTC. This sequence encodes CASGLLGGILAGIYNEQFF.

The V and J genes are TRBV6-5 and TRBJ2-4; D gene uncertain. CDR3 length: 15 amino acids. The V end was cut by 5 bases, the J end by 8 bases, with 19 bases between. From germline, CDR1 is MNHEY and CDR2 SVGAGI. CDR3 DNA: TGTGCCAGCAGTCAAAGACGGCCGCCCCACGACATTCAGTACTTC. Protein: CASSQRRPPHDIQYF.

This clone was picked up a small number of times. This rearrangement joins TRBV7-8 to TRBJ1-3, with D possibly being TRBD1 (6 bases). The CDR3 totals 15 residues. CDR1 is SGHVS, CDR2 FQNEAQ, per germline. V gave up 5 bases and J gave up 6 bases, with 17 bases separating them. For the CDR3, the DNA is TGTGCCAGCAGCCCAGGACAGAGGCGATTAAACACCATATATTTT. This encodes CASSPGQRRLNTIYF.

The chain uses TRBV30 and TRBJ1-1; a weak D match, TRBD1 (5 bases). Germline-derived CDR1 and CDR2 are GTSNPN and SVGIG (reference sequence). Trimming took 1 base from V and 10 from J, leaving 22 bases between them. This CDR3 is built from 15 residues. In DNA form, the CDR3 reads TGTGCCTGGAGTGAGCCTGGGGACCGACTAGTAGGAGCTTTCTTT. Translating gives CAWSEPGDRLVGAFF.

The chain joins TRBV6-1 to TRBJ1-2; D uncertain. The V end lost 3 bases, the J end lost 12 bases, and 14 bases lay between the germline ends. The germline CDR1 and CDR2 sequences are MNHNS and SASEGT. There are 12 residues in the CDR3. The chain's CDR3 is CASSETKDGDTF. Written as DNA, the CDR3 is TGTGCCAGCAGTGAGACGAAGGATGGTGACACCTTC.